This T cell receptor beta chain was captured by sequencing in a study of regulatory T cells in long-lasting Graves disease. Broader study findings: A greater number of public clonotypes (approximately 2,700) was shared by persistent patients than by new patients (over 900). Since the sample size was small, accuracy may have been reduced.

The germline gives CDR1 LGHDT, CDR2 YNNKEL (reference sequence). The CDR3 consists of 14 residues. The V gene lost 4 bases and the J gene lost 1 base, with 10 bases spanning the gap. Time point specified: newly diagnosed GD, antithyroid drugs for less than 3 months. From RNA extracted from PBMCs, the TCR library was made. Arm-PCR of CDR3 regions with iRepertoire HTBI primers generated TCR beta libraries. TCRdb used MiXCR to reprocess the multiplex PCR reads, holding one entry per CDR3 protein. The data hold about 350,000 distinct CDR3 sequences, with roughly 17% observed a single time. At least ten counts were recorded for this clonotype. Its specificity is not known. This same sample was also taken into another study, of T cells in Graves' hyperthyroidism and ophthalmopathy. Per that paper: Participants, patients aged 18 to 65, had newly diagnosed hyperthyroidism with a duration under 2 months. TCR CDR3 regions were first amplified by RT-PCR with HTBI primers.

The receptor's source is a woman between 18 and 29 years old with Graves disease. The chain has TRBV3-1 and TRBJ1-1; D unclear. The sample in question was peripheral blood mononuclear cells (PBMCs), obtained at new diagnosis, from a patient treated with antithyroid drugs. CDR3 loop: CASSLMDENTEAFF. The DNA of the CDR3 is TGTGCCAGCAGCCTAATGGACGAGAACACTGAAGCTTTCTTT.